These 12 T cell receptor beta chains were sequenced from one sample in a study of T cell changes during pregnancy in multiple sclerosis. The table came from immunoSEQ multiplex PCR; TCRdb's copy has only in-frame clones and leaves some out. The sample has approximately 40,000 clones, more than 75% seen once. The source material was CD4+ T cells from peripheral blood mononuclear cells, sampled in the first trimester of pregnancy. Receptors originate from a female donor with multiple sclerosis, enrolled in a pregnancy study.

This chain connects TRBV28 to TRBJ2-7; D remains unclear. The CDR3 totals 12 residues. Trimming left V 6 bases short and J 7 bases short, with 13 bases between. Germline lookup yields CDR1 MDHEN and CDR2 SYDVKM. The CDR3 DNA sequence: TGTGCCAGCAGCCCAGTTCTCGGGGAGCAGTACTTC. This encodes CASSPVLGEQYF.

This clone has a handful of counts. The V and J genes are TRBV5-1 and TRBJ1-1; no clear D gene. The V gene lost 1 base and the J gene lost 4 bases, with 8 bases spanning the gap. This CDR3 has 13 residues. From germline, CDR1 is SGHRS and CDR2 YFSETQ. DNA for the CDR3: TGCGCCAGCAGCTTGTCGGCGGGCACTGAAGCTTTCTTT. Protein product: CASSLSAGTEAFF.

The CDR3, as DNA: TGTGCCAGCAGTCGGTTGGAGACCCAGTACTTC. Amino acid sequence: CASSRLETQYF. The chain links TRBV28 to TRBJ2-5; D not certain. From germline, CDR1 is MDHEN and CDR2 SYDVKM. Trimming removed 5 bases at V and 5 bases at J, with 6 bases between. The CDR3 loop spans 11 amino acids.

The rearrangement joins TRBV12-1 to TRBJ2-7; the table calls TRBD2, which could not be checked here. TRBV12-1 is flagged as a pseudogene. The CDR3 contains 17 residues. Here the CDR3 reads CASSFKPPGSRDGEQYF. The CDR3 DNA is TGTGCCAGCAGCTTTAAGCCCCCGGGGAGTAGAGACGGCGAGCAGTACTTC.

This clone occurred a few times. J is TRBJ2-7 and V is TRBV30, with D tentatively TRBD1 (6 bases). Looked up from germline, CDR1 is GTSNPN and CDR2 is SVGIG (reference sequence). Trimming shortened V by 4 bases and J by 0 bases, and 7 bases separated the two germline ends. The CDR3 covers 12 residues. The CDR3, as DNA: TGTGCCTGGATGGACAGCTCCTACGAGCAGTACTTC. Translating gives CAWMDSSYEQYF.

J is TRBJ2-7 and V is TRBV2; D remains unclear. There are 13 residues in the CDR3. Germline V gives CDR1 SNHLY, CDR2 FYNNEI. V dropped 3 bases and J dropped 6 bases, with 12 bases sitting between them. In DNA form, the CDR3 reads TGTGCCAGCAGTGATGTTCGGGTCTTCGAGCAGTACTTC. This translates into CASSDVRVFEQYF.

CDR3 region: CASSRAGQGWSEAFF. CDR3 nucleotide sequence: TGTGCCAGCAGTCGGGCGGGACAGGGGTGGTCTGAAGCTTTCTTT. The chain uses TRBV27 and TRBJ1-1, with TRBD1 matching 10 bases. V dropped 5 bases and J dropped 6; count of bases not matched to a gene: 9. The germline gives CDR1 MNHEY, CDR2 SMNVEV (reference sequence). The CDR3 covers 15 residues.

The chain combines TRBV7-2 with TRBJ2-1, with D perhaps TRBD1 (5 bases). CDR1 is SGHTA and CDR2 is FQGNSA in the germline V gene. This CDR3 contains 13 residues. Trimming took off 2 bases at V and 8 bases at J, with 10 bases between the two ends. CDR3 region: CASSLQGGDEQFF. For the CDR3, the DNA is TGTGCCAGCAGCTTACAGGGTGGAGATGAGCAGTTCTTC.

The chain links TRBV7-9 to TRBJ1-1, with D hard to call. CDR3 length equals 13 residues. V dropped 7 bases and J dropped 2 bases, with 11 bases sitting between them. Germline lookup yields CDR1 SEHNR and CDR2 FQNEAQ (reference sequence). The CDR3 sequence is CASMAQSNTEAFF. The CDR3 DNA reads as TGTGCCAGCATGGCACAGAGCAACACTGAAGCTTTCTTT. The full variable domain, rest sourced from reference TRBV7-9 and TRBJ1-1, is DTGVSQNPRHKITKRGQNVTFRCDPISEHNRLYWYRQTLGQGPEFLTYFQNEAQLEKSRLLSDRFSAERPKGSFSTLEIQRTEQGDSAMYLCASMAQSNTEAFFGQGTRLTVV.

The chain is built from TRBV29-1 and TRBJ2-5; 8 bases are a match to TRBD2. This CDR3 has 13 residues. CDR1 is SQVTM and CDR2 is ANQGSEA in the germline V gene. Trimming cost V 6 bases and J 5 bases; bases outside gene matches: 8. CDR3 DNA: TGCAGCGTCCTTCTGACGGGGGGGGAGACCCAGTACTTC. Translating it yields CSVLLTGGETQYF.

The rearrangement links TRBV5-1 to TRBJ1-6; D may be TRBD1 (5 bases). Trimming removed 4 bases at V and 10 bases at J, with 15 bases between. The germline CDR1 and CDR2 sequences are SGHRS and YFSETQ. The CDR3 is made up of 14 amino acids. The CDR3 spells CASSLGTTESPLHF. CDR3 DNA sequence: TGCGCCAGCAGCCTCGGGACTACCGAATCACCCCTCCACTTT.

The V gene is TRBV30, the J gene TRBJ2-3; 7 bases are a match to TRBD1. Germline-derived CDR1 and CDR2 are GTSNPN and SVGIG (reference sequence). The CDR3 contains 13 residues. J gave up 4 bases and V 2 bases, and 3 bases lay outside the gene matches. In DNA form, the CDR3 reads TGTGCCTGGAGTATAGGGACAGCAGATACGCAGTATTTT. This codes for CAWSIGTADTQYF.